The sequence of this TCR beta chain was determined in a study of cytomegalovirus exposure and HLA in healthy donors. Germline V gene lookup returns CDR1 SEHNR and CDR2 FQNEAQ (reference sequence). V was trimmed by 6 bases and J by 5 bases, leaving 15 bases between them. CDR3 size: 14 residues. With respect to this clone: The target antigen is unknown.

With 60 Vbeta and 13 Jbeta primers, the PCR was carried out. Produced via immunoSEQ multiplex PCR; TCRdb's table is partial and in-frame only. The table includes approximately 130,000 clones, 70% to 75% detected once. Study findings and constraints: Reports credit the classifier with highly specific, highly sensitive diagnosis of cytomegalovirus status. TCR beta sequences reportedly predicted the HLA-A and HLA-B alleles of most subjects accurately.

Sequencing was done on a sample of PBMCs. The rearrangement joins TRBV7-9 to TRBJ2-3, with D perhaps TRBD2 (6 bases). The TCR was taken from a man aged 30 to 45 in good health and CMV-seronegative. The CDR3 nucleotides read TGTGCCAGCAGTCTCCTAGCGAGGGAAGATACGCAGTATTTT. It encodes CASSLLAREDTQYF.